These 11 T cell receptor beta chains share one sample of origin, sequenced in a study of blood T cells in healthy people across ages. A second PCR of 7 to 11 cycles used a sample-barcoded 5' primer and a J-beta primer mix. From the 5' RACE reads, TCRdb called clonotypes with MiXCR, one entry per CDR3 protein. The data hold about 760,000 distinct CDR3 sequences, with 45% to 70% observed a single time. The sequenced sample consisted of blood. The receptors originated from a man aged 35 to 55 in good health.

This rearrangement joins TRBV29-1 to TRBJ2-1; D might be TRBD2 (6 bases). The germline V gene encodes CDR1 SQVTM and CDR2 ANQGSEA. This CDR3 is 11 amino acids long. Trimming cost V 6 bases and J 9 bases, with 12 bases left between them. The CDR3 reads CSVSGGPEQFF. The CDR3 DNA sequence: TGCAGCGTCTCCGGAGGGCCTGAGCAGTTCTTC.

This chain links TRBV7-3 with TRBJ2-1; 9 bases are shared with TRBD2. From germline, CDR1 is SGHTA and CDR2 FQGTGA. This CDR3 contains 15 residues. J gave up 7 bases and V 6 bases, and 10 bases lay outside the gene matches. The CDR3 DNA reads as TGTGCCAGCAGTTTGACAGGGACTAGCTGGAATGAGCAGTTCTTC. Amino acids: CASSLTGTSWNEQFF.

The chain links TRBV9 to TRBJ2-5; TRBD2 matches at 12 bases. The J call could be wrong; TRBJ2-7 is a better fit for the DNA end. CDR3 size: 16 residues. The V gene's germline CDR1 is SGDLS and CDR2 YYNGEE. CDR3 in amino acids: CASSRLAGAVGDEQYF. The CDR3 nucleotides are TGTGCCAGCAGCCGACTAGCGGGAGCGGTTGGGGACGAGCAGTACTTC.

The chain combines TRBV12-3 or TRBV12-4 with TRBJ2-7; tentative D call: TRBD2 (6 bases). The CDR3 length is 14 residues. V was shortened by 3 bases and J by 6 bases, with 15 bases between the two germline ends. CDR3 sequence (DNA): TGTGCCAGCAGTTTGGCGGGGTTCTTCTTCGAGCAGTACTTC. It encodes CASSLAGFFFEQYF.

This sequence joins TRBV27 and TRBJ2-6, with D perhaps matching TRBD1 or TRBD2 (7 bases each). CDR1 is MNHEY and CDR2 is SMNVEV in the germline V gene (reference sequence). CDR3 length: 15 amino acids. V dropped 4 bases and J dropped 4 bases, with 11 bases sitting between them. The CDR3 loop reads CASSSRGGGANVLTF. The CDR3 nucleotides are TGTGCCAGCAGTTCCAGGGGGGGGGGGGCCAACGTCCTGACTTTC. The full variable domain, its missing parts supplied by reference TRBV27 and TRBJ2-6, is EAQVTQNPRYLITVTGKKLTVTCSQNMNHEYMSWYRQDPGLGLRQIYYSMNVEVTDKGDVPEGYKVSRKEKRNFPLILESPSPNQTSLYFCASSSRGGGANVLTFGAGSRLTVL.

Ten or more counts support this clonotype. The CDR3 reads CASSPDWGLAETQYF. CDR3 sequence (DNA): TGTGCCAGCAGCCCAGATTGGGGACTAGCGGAGACCCAGTACTTC. J is TRBJ2-5 and V is TRBV7-9; TRBD2 matches at 10 bases. CDR1 and CDR2 (germline): SEHNR, FQNEAQ (reference sequence). This CDR3 has 15 residues. After removal of 5 bases from V and 5 bases from J, the junction contained 8 bases not matched to a gene.

As to this clonotype: Germline and junction disagree at one end, which may indicate a read error. The chain combines TRBV29-1 with TRBJ2-7; D is undetermined. The DNA end is more similar to TRBJ2-5, so the J call may be wrong. Germline CDR1 and CDR2: SQVTM and ANQGSEA. CDR3 size: 12 residues. CDR3 bases: TGCAGCGTTGAGGTAACACAAGGGACCCAGTACTTC. It yields the protein CSVEVTQGTQYF.

The gene calls are TRBV20-1 and TRBJ1-4; no definite D call. Germline loops: CDR1 DFQATT, CDR2 SNEGSKA (reference sequence). Between the trimmed V and J ends, which lost 0 bases and 6 bases, there was a span of 14 bases. This CDR3 is built from 15 residues. CDR3 residues: CSARDQGRFYEKLFF. The CDR3 DNA is TGCAGTGCTAGAGATCAAGGGCGGTTCTATGAAAAACTGTTTTTT.

This clonotype was picked up a small number of times. The chain joins TRBV7-9 to TRBJ2-1; TRBD1 matches 8 bases. The J call could be wrong; TRBJ2-7 is a better fit for the DNA end. CDR3 length: 15 residues. Germline lookup yields CDR1 SEHNR and CDR2 FQNEAQ (reference sequence). DNA of the CDR3: TGTGCCAGCAGCCCTGACAGGGGTTCCTACAATGAGCAGTACTTC. This translates into CASSPDRGSYNEQYF.

This chain uses TRBV4-2 with TRBJ2-3, with TRBD2 identical over 8 bases. Trimming took 8 bases from V and 7 from J; bases not matched to a gene: 14. There are 15 residues in the CDR3. Germline CDR1 and CDR2: LGHNA and YNFKEQ. The CDR3 DNA reads TGTGCCAGCGGTCTGGATAGCGGGACCGCAAATACGCAGTATTTT. It specifies CASGLDSGTANTQYF.

This clonotype was counted a single time. The chain is built from TRBV2 and TRBJ1-6, with D perhaps TRBD1 (5 bases). With 7 bases removed from V and 0 bases from J, the gap between germline ends came to 16 bases. The length of the CDR3 is 17 residues. CDR1 is SNHLY, CDR2 FYNNEI, per germline. This CDR3 reads CASTKGEQSSYNSPLHF. DNA of the CDR3: TGTGCCAGCACCAAAGGGGAACAGAGCTCCTATAATTCACCCCTCCACTTT.